This TCR beta chain was captured by sequencing in a study of graft-versus-host responses after intestinal transplantation. In the study overall: Multivisceral, liver-intestinal, or isolated intestinal transplants were given to recipients. Each recipient received anti-thymocyte globulin induction, then tacrolimus and steroids for 3 to 4 years.

CDR3 length: 12 residues. CDR1 and CDR2 (germline): KGHSH, LQKENI. Deletions cut 3 bases from V and 7 bases from J, with 7 bases between. Notes on this clone: The antigen remains undetermined.

Overall study findings and caveats: Recipient marrow contained GvH clones, some of which appeared first in ileum or blood.

Assay used: immunoSEQ multiplex PCR; TCRdb lists only in-frame clones, some missing. This table holds tens of thousands of clones, about 90% found once. This TCR derives from a human patient who received an intestinal transplant, so some T cells may come from the graft donor. This sample comprised PBMCs, obtained 98 days after intestinal transplantation. This rearrangement joins TRBV18 to TRBJ1-5; D ambiguous. The DNA of the CDR3 is TGTGCCAGCTCACCCGCCGGGCAGCCCCAGCATTTT. Its protein product is CASSPAGQPQHF.